A selection of T cell receptor beta chains follows, all from one sample in a study of cytomegalovirus exposure and HLA in healthy donors. The method was immunoSEQ multiplex PCR; TCRdb's version includes in-frame clones alone and lacks a portion of them. The sample records some 290,000 clones, roughly 87% being singletons. Sequencing used PBMCs. Every receptor here comes from a man aged 30-40 years in good health and CMV-seronegative. Each CDR3 is given with its conserved first and last residue. The order of the fields is V gene, CDR3 protein.

>TRBV7-8
CASSPRGVNTGELFF
>TRBV7-2
CASSLGQGDFYGYTF
>TRBV19
CASTAPGEKLFF
>TRBV7-9
CASSLGGRGYGYTF
>TRBV29-1
CSRGTREETQYF
>TRBV27
CASSPTGGHGYTF
>TRBV5-6
CASSSRLSNQPQHF
>TRBV28
CSTKGGQVDTQYF
>TRBV19
CASRTDLGRGPYEQYF
>TRBV5-1
CASSSRTGSNTGELFF
>TRBV7-2
CASSLSFVGSSYNEQFF
>TRBV7-6
CASSYRQGSNEQYF
>TRBV6-1
CASSEIRQNTEAFF
>TRBV4-1
CASSQDPRTGDTDTQYF
>TRBV4-3
CASSQGGLVSLNEQFF
>TRBV9
CASTDDRAVGELFF
>TRBV7-9
CASSPWTSGAETQYF
>TRBV6-1
CASSEAGAGPTDTQYF
>TRBV4-3
CASSQSHFDNEQFF
>TRBV10-2
CASSGPFGTSTDTQYF
>TRBV9
CASSPSGGAAHEQFF
>TRBV10-3
CAIRVTANTEAFF
>TRBV4-1
CASSQPQGYSNQPQHF
>TRBV15
CATSRGYRDREGEETQYF
>TRBV7-9
CASSSPMPEAFF
>TRBV13
CASSNRPTPYPEQYF
>TRBV19
CASARPGQGKQTQYF
>TRBV7-2
CASSQPGKQTQYF
>TRBV10-3
CAISEGPSGGYEQYF
>TRBV7-9
CASSLEGAEAFF
>TRBV5-6
CASSIYRAPAVYEQYF
>TRBV19
CASSTQGARVNSPLHF
>TRBV6-1
CASSGHTLFGATNEKLFF
>TRBV7-2
CASGTGSYNQPQHF
>TRBV4-2
CASSQSKGSGNTIYF
>TRBV2
CASSAPGGGPGTDTQYF
>TRBV5-6
CASSFAGGGAYEQYF
>TRBV5-1
CASSSQGWSYEQYF
>TRBV5-1
CASSRSTGTPNTEAFF
>TRBV27
CASSLGSTVSYEQYF
>TRBV2
CASSRLAGTLYEQYF
>TRBV4-1
CASSQDRGQGAPNYGYTF
>TRBV29-1
CSIPVGDMNTEAFF
>TRBV6-5
CASSYGQIGGYTF
>TRBV6-6
CASSHPSGGLITQYF
>TRBV6-1
CASSEGLVDIQYF
>TRBV25-1
CASSYSGGTGYNEQFF
>TRBV6-1
CASRAGGLEKLFF
>TRBV10-3
CAISDGGATDTQYF